Listed here are 29 T cell receptor beta chains from one sample, sequenced in a study of memory CD8 T cells in hepatitis C reinfection. Measured with immunoSEQ multiplex PCR; TCRdb has only the in-frame clones, and not every one. The data show tens of thousands of clones, 89% seen once. Time point given: late/post reinfection, 12 to 24 weeks after detection. The sorted cells went straight to TCR sequencing with no prior in vitro expansion. What was sequenced was naive CD8+ T cells sorted from blood. These TCRs come from a man between 18 and 35 years old with hepatitis C virus infection.

This clone was observed a single time. This chain connects TRBV7-6 to TRBJ2-1; the match to TRBD2 covers 8 bases. The germline CDR1 and CDR2 sequences are SGHVS and FNYEAQ. There are 15 residues in the CDR3. The trim removed 2 bases at V and 8 bases at J, leaving 8 bases unmatched. The DNA for the CDR3 is TGTGCCAGCAGCTTAACGGGCACGGGGGGGGATGAGCAGTTCTTC. Its translation: CASSLTGTGGDEQFF. Combining the CDR3 with reference TRBV7-6 and TRBJ2-1 gives the whole variable domain GAGVSQSPRYKVTKRGQDVALRCDPISGHVSLYWYRQALGQGPEFLTYFNYEAQQDKSGLPNDRFSAERPEGSISTLTIQRTEQRDSAMYRCASSLTGTGGDEQFFGPGTRLTVL.

This rearrangement joins TRBV10-3 to TRBJ2-3; 10 nucleotides align to TRBD2. CDR3 length equals 14 residues. V shed 8 bases, J shed 6 bases, and the junction held 8 bases outside the gene matches. Germline loops: CDR1 ENHRY, CDR2 SYGVKD. The CDR3 sequence: CAIASGGPVDTQYF. CDR3 coding DNA: TGTGCCATCGCTAGCGGGGGACCCGTGGATACGCAGTATTTT.

The chain has TRBV19 and TRBJ2-1; 13 bases match TRBD2. Per germline, CDR1 LNHDA and CDR2 SQIVND (reference sequence). V was clipped by 1 base and J by 6 bases; unmatched bases: 6. This CDR3 spans 17 amino acids. The CDR3 region has the DNA TGTGCCAGTAGTATAGGCCTGGGGACTAGCGGGGCCAATGAGCAGTTCTTC. Its protein product is CASSIGLGTSGANEQFF. Full variable domain (remainder filled in from reference TRBV19 and TRBJ2-1): DGGITQSPKYLFRKEGQNVTLSCEQNLNHDAMYWYRQDPGQGLRLIYYSQIVNDFQKGDIAEGYSVSREKKESFPLTVTSAQKNPTAFYLCASSIGLGTSGANEQFFGPGTRLTVL.

V and J are TRBV11-2 and TRBJ2-5, with TRBD1 identical over 7 bases. Germline V gene lookup returns CDR1 SGHAT and CDR2 FQNNGV. Trimming removed 1 base from V and 0 bases from J; junction bases left unmatched: 5. The CDR3 loop spans 16 amino acids. This chain's CDR3 is CASSLGRTGDQETQYF. The CDR3 DNA sequence: TGTGCCAGCAGCTTAGGGAGAACAGGGGACCAAGAGACCCAGTACTTC.

The CDR3 loop is CASSLLTGMNTEAFF. The CDR3 region has the DNA TGTGCCAGCAGCTTACTGACAGGGATGAACACTGAAGCTTTCTTT. The chain uses TRBV7-6 and TRBJ1-1, with 7 bases that match TRBD1. The CDR3 consists of 15 residues. CDR1 and CDR2 from the germline V gene are SGHVS and FNYEAQ. V was clipped by 2 bases and J by 0 bases; unmatched bases: 3.

With respect to this clone: Other DNA sequences of this sample code for an identical CDR3. The V call is TRBV27, the J call TRBJ1-1; no clear D gene. V lost 2 bases to trimming and J lost 1 base, with 5 bases between them. Germline CDR1 MNHEY, CDR2 SMNVEV (reference sequence). This CDR3 is built from 13 residues. CDR3: CASSLRGNTEAFF. The CDR3 DNA is TGTGCCAGCAGTTTAAGAGGGAACACTGAAGCTTTCTTT.

V is TRBV4-2 and J is TRBJ2-4, with TRBD2 matching over 11 bases. V lost 3 bases, J lost 0 bases, and 4 bases stayed unmatched. CDR3 length: 17 amino acids. From germline, CDR1 is LGHNA and CDR2 YNFKEQ. The DNA for the CDR3 is TGTGCCAGCAGCCAGGGGACTAGCGGCCTAGCCAAAAACATTCAGTACTTC. Its protein is CASSQGTSGLAKNIQYF.

The chain employs TRBV13 and TRBJ2-7; D call uncertain. This CDR3 spans 12 amino acids. In germline, CDR1 is PRHDT, CDR2 FYEKMQ (reference sequence). V was trimmed by 0 bases and J by 7 bases, leaving 7 bases between them. The CDR3 DNA reads TGTGCCAGCAGCTTAGGTACGACTGAGCAGTACGTC. Translated: CASSLGTTEQYV.

The gene calls are TRBV7-2 and TRBJ2-3; the D gene is possibly TRBD2 (5 bases). Germline V gene sequence: CDR1 SGHTA, CDR2 FQGNSA. V lost 1 base, J lost 2 bases, and 19 bases lay in between. The CDR3 length is 18 residues. This CDR3 reads CASSLDFSNGVHTDTQYF. The CDR3 coding sequence is TGTGCCAGCAGCTTAGATTTCTCTAACGGGGTTCACACAGATACGCAGTATTTT.

This clone was detected once. This rearrangement joins TRBV7-2 to TRBJ2-7; D call uncertain. Per germline, CDR1 SGHTA and CDR2 FQGNSA. The CDR3 loop spans 11 amino acids. Trimming removed 5 bases at V and 6 bases at J, with 8 bases between. The CDR3 spells CASSPLPEQYF. DNA for the CDR3: TGTGCCAGCAGCCCCCTACCCGAGCAGTACTTC. Filled out from reference TRBV7-2 and TRBJ2-7, the complete variable domain reads GAGVSQSPSNKVTEKGKDVELRCDPISGHTALYWYRQSLGQGLEFLIYFQGNSAPDKSGLPSDRFSAERTGGSVSTLTIQRTQQEDSAVYLCASSPLPEQYFGPGTRLTVT.

The chain couples TRBV5-3 to TRBJ2-5; the match to TRBD1 covers 9 bases. TRBV5-3 qualifies as an ORF whose function is uncertain. The length of the CDR3 is 16 residues. V dropped 5 bases and J dropped 4; count of bases not matched to a gene: 12. CDR3 residues: CARSDAGTGSPETQYF. Written as DNA, the CDR3 is TGTGCCAGAAGTGATGCCGGGACAGGGAGTCCAGAGACCCAGTACTTC.

The V gene is TRBV5-4, the J gene TRBJ2-7; a possible D gene is TRBD1 (6 bases). The CDR3 runs to 12 residues. Trimming shortened V by 4 bases and J by 6 bases, and 11 bases separated the two germline ends. Germline CDR1 SGHNT, CDR2 YYREEE (reference sequence). The CDR3 reads CASSVQGPEQYF. The CDR3 DNA follows: TGTGCCAGCAGCGTTCAGGGGCCCGAGCAGTACTTC.

This clone showed up just a few times. The chain couples TRBV4-1 to TRBJ2-3; possible D gene TRBD1, 6 bases. V was cut by 0 bases and J by 6 bases, with 7 bases left in between. The CDR3 is 13 amino acids. The germline V gene has CDR1 MGHRA and CDR2 YSYEKL. The CDR3 sequence: CASSQDRGDTQYF. In DNA, the CDR3 is TGCGCCAGCAGCCAAGACAGGGGTGATACGCAGTATTTT.

This chain links TRBV19 with TRBJ2-2, with D possibly being TRBD1 (6 bases). Trimming left V 6 bases short and J 8 bases short, with 16 bases between. Germline V gene lookup returns CDR1 LNHDA and CDR2 SQIVND (reference sequence). This CDR3 contains 14 residues. DNA for the CDR3: TGTGCCAGTAGCCCTCCGGACAGACCGGGGGAGCTGTTTTTT. This codes for CASSPPDRPGELFF. The full variable domain, rest sourced from reference TRBV19 and TRBJ2-2, is DGGITQSPKYLFRKEGQNVTLSCEQNLNHDAMYWYRQDPGQGLRLIYYSQIVNDFQKGDIAEGYSVSREKKESFPLTVTSAQKNPTAFYLCASSPPDRPGELFFGEGSRLTVL.

V and J are TRBV27 and TRBJ2-7; TRBD2 might be the D (6 bases). CDR3 length: 15 amino acids. V lost 1 base, J lost 4 bases, and 14 bases lay in between. Germline CDR1 MNHEY, CDR2 SMNVEV (reference sequence). CDR3 sequence (DNA): TGTGCCAGCAGTTTATGCGGCGGGACTGGATACGAGCAGTACTTC. Its protein is CASSLCGGTGYEQYF.

J is TRBJ2-2 and V is TRBV9; no firm D call. CDR1 is SGDLS, CDR2 YYNGEE, per germline. There are 16 residues in the CDR3. V was cut by 0 bases and J by 6 bases, with 15 bases left in between. The CDR3 DNA reads TGTGCCAGCAGCGTAGACTCCGCGAGTAAGTCCGGGGAGCTGTTTTTT. It translates to CASSVDSASKSGELFF.

The chain uses TRBV11-2 and TRBJ2-2; 9 nucleotides match TRBD1. Germline trimming cut 4 bases from V and 7 bases from J; bases unmatched to any gene: 7. The CDR3 loop spans 15 amino acids. CDR1 is SGHAT, CDR2 FQNNGV, per germline. The CDR3 region is CASSWGTGPGGELFF. The CDR3 coding sequence is TGTGCCAGCAGCTGGGGGACAGGGCCTGGCGGGGAGCTGTTTTTT.

This chain connects TRBV7-2 to TRBJ2-2; 13 positions agree with TRBD2. Germline V lookup: CDR1 SGHTA, CDR2 FQGNSA. J was trimmed by 4 bases and V by 2 bases; bases with no gene match: 7. This CDR3 is built from 18 residues. The CDR3 is CASSLKLAGGTTTGELFF. In nucleotides, the CDR3 is TGTGCCAGCAGCTTAAAACTAGCGGGGGGGACTACCACCGGGGAGCTGTTTTTT.

The J gene is TRBJ2-1, the V gene TRBV4-1, with D maybe TRBD2 (5 bases). Trimming removed 7 bases at V and 9 bases at J, with 16 bases between. Germline V lookup: CDR1 MGHRA, CDR2 YSYEKL. The CDR3 runs 13 residues. The CDR3 loop is CASTPSSSPEQFF. CDR3 bases: TGCGCCAGCACCCCCTCTAGCAGCCCTGAGCAGTTCTTC.

The chain carries TRBV11-2 and TRBJ2-1, with 10 nucleotides matching TRBD1. Germline V gene data show CDR1 as SGHAT and CDR2 as FQNNGV. Trimming took 1 base from V and 0 from J; bases not matched to a gene: 3. The CDR3 sequence is 17 residues long. The CDR3 DNA is TGTGCCAGCAGCTTAGGGACAGGGGGTGGCTCCTACAATGAGCAGTTCTTC. Protein sequence: CASSLGTGGGSYNEQFF. Looking up the rest from reference TRBV11-2 and TRBJ2-1 gives the full variable domain: EAGVAQSPRYKIIEKRQSVAFWCNPISGHATLYWYQQILGQGPKLLIQFQNNGVVDDSQLPKDRFSAERLKGVDSTLKIQPAKLEDSAVYLCASSLGTGGGSYNEQFFGPGTRLTVL.

In this sample, this clone turned up once. This rearrangement joins TRBV5-1 to TRBJ1-1; maybe TRBD1 (5 bases). The V end lost 0 bases, the J end lost 4 bases, and 19 bases lay between the germline ends. The CDR3 has 17 residues. Germline CDR1 is SGHRS and CDR2 is YFSETQ. The CDR3 DNA reads TGCGCCAGCAGCTTGGGGGGGGAGGCAGGTAAGATCACTGAAGCTTTCTTT. The encoded protein is CASSLGGEAGKITEAFF.

V is TRBV11-2 and J is TRBJ2-1; 7 bases line up with TRBD2. Germline V gene sequence: CDR1 SGHAT, CDR2 FQNNGV. V was pared by 5 bases and J by 8 bases, with 9 bases of the junction left unmatched. The CDR3 runs to 14 residues. For the CDR3, the DNA is TGTGCCAGCAGCCGCCGGACTAGTTCCCATGAGCAGTTCTTC. This sequence encodes CASSRRTSSHEQFF.

The chain combines TRBV30 with TRBJ1-1; D is possibly TRBD1 (6 bases). V was clipped by 2 bases and J by 2 bases, with 15 bases between them. This CDR3 region has 15 residues. Germline CDR1 GTSNPN, CDR2 SVGIG (reference sequence). The CDR3 here is CAWSYGQGLNTEAFF. The CDR3 nucleotides read TGTGCCTGGAGTTACGGGCAGGGGCTAAACACTGAAGCTTTCTTT.

The V and J genes are TRBV30 and TRBJ1-1; TRBD1 might be the D (5 bases). The CDR3 totals 13 residues. The V end was cut by 5 bases, the J end by 3 bases, with 13 bases between. Per the germline V gene, CDR1 is GTSNPN and CDR2 is SVGIG (reference sequence). The CDR3 nucleotides are TGTGCCTGGTCACAGGAGATGTACACTGAAGCTTTCTTT. Protein product: CAWSQEMYTEAFF.

The gene calls are TRBV28 and TRBJ2-7; D is perhaps TRBD2 (6 bases). V was pared by 5 bases and J by 4 bases, with 15 bases between. Germline values: CDR1 MDHEN, CDR2 SYDVKM. The CDR3 is 14 residues long. CDR3 residues: CASSSVAEAYEQYF. The CDR3 DNA reads as TGTGCCAGCAGTAGCGTAGCGGAAGCTTACGAGCAGTACTTC.

This chain uses TRBV7-8 with TRBJ2-7, with 10 bases aligning to TRBD2. J gave up 3 bases and V 5 bases, and 7 bases lay outside the gene matches. The CDR3 is 15 residues long. Per the germline V gene, CDR1 is SGHVS and CDR2 is FQNEAQ. The CDR3 sequence: CASSPSGRGLYEQYF. The DNA for the CDR3 is TGTGCCAGCAGCCCCAGCGGGAGGGGGCTCTACGAGCAGTACTTC.

This rearrangement joins TRBV6-4 to TRBJ2-2; D may be TRBD1 (6 bases). Germline CDR1 is MRHNA and CDR2 is SNTAGT. This CDR3 has 14 amino acids. Trimming left V 6 bases short and J 3 bases short, with 11 bases between. CDR3 region: CASRAGVDTGELFF. The CDR3 bases are TGTGCCAGCAGGGCAGGGGTCGACACCGGGGAGCTGTTTTTT.

The V and J genes are TRBV13 and TRBJ2-1, with 9 bases matching TRBD2. With V trimmed by 5 bases and J by 0 bases, 5 bases remained unmatched. There are 16 residues in the CDR3. Germline lookup yields CDR1 PRHDT and CDR2 FYEKMQ (reference sequence). CDR3 bases: TGTGCCAGCAGCCCCGCTAGCGGGGTCTCCTACAATGAGCAGTTCTTC. This gives the protein CASSPASGVSYNEQFF.

This chain uses TRBV29-1 with TRBJ2-3; D may be TRBD2 (5 bases). There are 13 residues in the CDR3. The V gene's germline CDR1 is SQVTM and CDR2 ANQGSEA. Trimming took 1 base from V and 0 from J, leaving 5 bases between them. The CDR3: CSVEGGSTDTQYF. CDR3 sequence (DNA): TGCAGCGTTGAAGGCGGGAGCACAGATACGCAGTATTTT.